This T cell receptor (beta chain) was observed in a study of shared clonotypes between healthy human individuals. General observations from the study: It was expected that sequencing depth would affect clonotype sharing among donors. With few donors, the genetic and exposure-history diversity represented was limited.

Data came from immunoSEQ multiplex PCR; TCRdb stores just in-frame clones and leaves some out. This table has about 490,000 clones, over 70% appearing once. Germline CDR1 is MNHNS and CDR2 is SASEGT. This CDR3 is built from 14 residues. The V end was cut by 1 base, the J end by 3 bases, with 9 bases between. Adult donors, all healthy and HIV-negative, had no recent acute infections or vaccinations. Tens of millions of PBMCs supplied genomic DNA for unsorted samples. On this clone: Its target is not known.

The V gene is TRBV6-1, the J gene TRBJ1-2, with D possibly being TRBD1 (5 bases). The clonotype was recovered from a middle-aged woman in good health. Some clones in this sample may be carry-over from other donors' samples. Sequencing input: PBMCs. The CDR3 nucleotides read TGTGCCAGCAGTGAAGTAGTAGGGGACTATGGCTACACCTTC. This codes for CASSEVVGDYGYTF.